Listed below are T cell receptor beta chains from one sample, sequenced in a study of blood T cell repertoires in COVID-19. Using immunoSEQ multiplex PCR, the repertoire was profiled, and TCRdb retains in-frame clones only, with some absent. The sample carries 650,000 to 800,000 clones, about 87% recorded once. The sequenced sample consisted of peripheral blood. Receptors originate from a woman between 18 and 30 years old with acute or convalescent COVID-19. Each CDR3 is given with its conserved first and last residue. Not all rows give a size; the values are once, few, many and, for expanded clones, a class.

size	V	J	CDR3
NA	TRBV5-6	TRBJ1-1	CASSLTRDLNTEAFF
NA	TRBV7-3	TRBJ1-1	CASSLFGGTEAFF
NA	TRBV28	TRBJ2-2	CASSLPGTPRTGELFF
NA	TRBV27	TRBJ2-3	CASSLLAGASTDTQYF
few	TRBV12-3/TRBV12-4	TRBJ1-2	CASSFFGNGYTF
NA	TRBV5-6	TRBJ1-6	CASRHRAKNSPLHF
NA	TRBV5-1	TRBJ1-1	CASSEGLSNTEAFF
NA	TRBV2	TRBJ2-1	CAIRPQRGGLPIEQFF
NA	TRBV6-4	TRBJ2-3	CASSDSGAGGSDTQYF
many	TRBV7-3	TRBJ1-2	CASSLGRGPYGYTF
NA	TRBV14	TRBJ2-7	CASSQEPANRGTYSYEQYF
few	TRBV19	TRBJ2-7	CASSIGVEQYF
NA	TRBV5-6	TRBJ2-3	CASSPRRGTGSTDTQYF
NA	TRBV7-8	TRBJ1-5	CASSSGQGNQPQHF
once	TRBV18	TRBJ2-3	CASSPVGGYTDTQYF
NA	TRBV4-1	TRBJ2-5	CASSQAPGQSETQYF
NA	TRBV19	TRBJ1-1	CASRYTPVGRMNTEAFF
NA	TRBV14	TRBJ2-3	CASSQDLRTDTDTQYF
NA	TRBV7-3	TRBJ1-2	CASSLTGGSNYGYTF
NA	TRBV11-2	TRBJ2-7	CASTEGGPEQYF
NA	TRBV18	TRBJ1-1	CASSPRQGLTEAFF
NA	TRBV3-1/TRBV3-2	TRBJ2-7	CASSQGRPSGGAPYEQYF
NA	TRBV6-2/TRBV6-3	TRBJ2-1	CASSPRLAGVYNEQFF
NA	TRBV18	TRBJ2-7	CASSDRGAYEQYF
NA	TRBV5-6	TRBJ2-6	CASRRTGAGANVLTF
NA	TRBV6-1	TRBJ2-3	CASSERRQGGGTDTQYF
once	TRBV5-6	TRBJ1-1	CASSLDGTVNTEAFF
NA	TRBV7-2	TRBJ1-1	CASSSMQTGGGTEAFF
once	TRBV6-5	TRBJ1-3	CASSTQQGSDTIYF
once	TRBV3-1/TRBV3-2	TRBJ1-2	CASSQLGQVNTF
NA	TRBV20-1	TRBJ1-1	CSAGQLTEAFF
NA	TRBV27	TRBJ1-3	CASSLRESGNTIYF
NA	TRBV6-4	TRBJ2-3	CASSETSASGTDTQYF
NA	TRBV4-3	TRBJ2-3	CASSQEVGASGGSTDTQYF
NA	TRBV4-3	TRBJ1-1	CASSQGGQGDTEAFF
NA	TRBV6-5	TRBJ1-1	CASSYSNRGDTEAFF
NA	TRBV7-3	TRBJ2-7	CASSPSGASSYEQYF
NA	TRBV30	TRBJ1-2	CAWSVNRGAANYGYTF
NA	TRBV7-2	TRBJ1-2	CASSLSPVYGYTF
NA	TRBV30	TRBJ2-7	CAWSVRGITYEQYF
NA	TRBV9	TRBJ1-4	CASSVETGWGEKLFF
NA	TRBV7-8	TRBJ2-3	CASKVRRESTDTQYF
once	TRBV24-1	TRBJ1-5	CATSEPGRGITPQHF
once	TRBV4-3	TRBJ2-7	CASSPRGGTYEQYF
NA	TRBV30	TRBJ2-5	CAWSRGGDQETQYF
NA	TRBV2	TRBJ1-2	CASREDLYGYTF
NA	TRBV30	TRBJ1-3	CAWSWSGAGNTIYF
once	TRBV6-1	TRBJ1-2	CASSERGNFRNYGYTF
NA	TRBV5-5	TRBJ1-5	CASSPNRTGRNQPQHF
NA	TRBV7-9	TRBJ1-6	CASSLARTGTNSPLHF